The 19 T cell receptor beta chains reported below all come from one sample, sequenced in a study of blood T cell repertoires in COVID-19. Generated by immunoSEQ multiplex PCR, the TCRdb table keeps only in-frame clones and is missing some. The table lists some 75,000 clones, about 89% of them singletons. The material sequenced was peripheral blood. The receptors were gathered from a man in his sixties with acute or convalescent COVID-19.

The rearrangement links TRBV27 to TRBJ2-2, with D uncertain. Trimming stripped 6 bases from V and 0 bases from J, with 11 bases between. Germline V gives CDR1 MNHEY, CDR2 SMNVEV (reference sequence). This CDR3 comprises 15 residues. The CDR3 DNA is TGTGCCAGCAGCCCCTGGGCGACGAACACCGGGGAGCTGTTTTTT. Translating it yields CASSPWATNTGELFF.

The genes are TRBV5-5 and TRBJ2-1; possibly TRBD1 for D (5 bases). The V gene lost 0 bases and the J gene lost 9 bases, with 10 bases spanning the gap. CDR3 length equals 13 residues. Germline V lookup: CDR1 SGHKS, CDR2 YYEKEE (reference sequence). CDR3 coding DNA: TGTGCCAGCAGCTTGGGGGATAGGGGTGAGCAGTTCTTC. Translation: CASSLGDRGEQFF. The whole variable domain, filled in from reference TRBV5-5 and TRBJ2-1, reads DAGVTQSPTHLIKTRGQQVTLRCSPISGHKSVSWYQQVLGQGPQFIFQYYEKEERGRGNFPDRFSARQFPNYSSELNVNALLLGDSALYLCASSLGDRGEQFFGPGTRLTVL.

This chain connects TRBV24-1 to TRBJ2-1; possible D gene TRBD1, 6 bases. Germline V CDR1 and CDR2: KGHDR, SFDVKD. CDR3 length: 16 residues. The V end lost 3 bases, the J end lost 7 bases, and 18 bases lay between the germline ends. CDR3 loop: CATSDPGATNGNEQFF. The CDR3 DNA sequence: TGTGCCACCAGTGATCCAGGGGCCACCAACGGGAATGAGCAGTTCTTC.

J is TRBJ1-2 and V is TRBV7-8, with D maybe TRBD1 (5 bases). CDR3 length: 14 residues. Trimming removed 5 bases from V and 7 bases from J, with 17 bases in between. Germline V gene lookup returns CDR1 SGHVS and CDR2 FQNEAQ. CDR3 in DNA: TGTGCCAGCAGCAAGTCTAGGGGTTCCGGTGGCTACACCTTC. It is translated as CASSKSRGSGGYTF. The full variable domain, completed using reference TRBV7-8 and TRBJ1-2, is GAGVSQSPRYKVAKRGQDVALRCDPISGHVSLFWYQQALGQGPEFLTYFQNEAQLDKSGLPSDRFFAERPEGSVSTLKIQRTQQEDSAVYLCASSKSRGSGGYTFGSGTRLTVV.

CDR3 region: CASSSQSSVYEQYF. CDR3 DNA: TGCGCCAGCAGCTCCCAAAGTAGCGTCTACGAGCAGTACTTC. The chain is built from TRBV5-1 and TRBJ2-7; TRBD2 might be the D (5 bases). V was trimmed by 3 bases and J by 3 bases, leaving 13 bases between them. From germline, CDR1 is SGHRS and CDR2 YFSETQ. The CDR3 contains 14 residues.

This chain connects TRBV6-5 to TRBJ1-2, with TRBD1 identical over 10 bases. V lost 6 bases, J lost 7 bases, and 5 bases stayed unmatched. Germline loops: CDR1 MNHEY, CDR2 SVGAGI. The CDR3 runs 13 residues. The CDR3 nucleotides read TGTGCCAGCAGCAGACAGGGGGCTAGTGGCTACACCTTC. Its protein product is CASSRQGASGYTF.

This clone was detected only once. The chain links TRBV6-1 to TRBJ2-7, with 11 nucleotides matching TRBD1. Germline CDR1 reads MNHNS; CDR2 reads SASEGT. V gave up 8 bases and J gave up 2 bases; unmatched junction bases: 5. This CDR3 is 14 amino acids long. The CDR3: CASSDRGRTYEQYF. CDR3 coding DNA: TGTGCCAGCTCGGACAGGGGGCGAACCTACGAGCAGTACTTC.

CDR3 protein: CASSLLRGQGGQYF. As DNA, the CDR3 is TGTGCCAGCAGCTTGCTAAGGGGACAGGGAGGGCAGTACTTC. The chain joins TRBV13 to TRBJ2-7; 9 nucleotides match TRBD1. There are 14 residues in the CDR3. V gave up 3 bases and J gave up 9 bases; unmatched junction bases: 9. In germline, CDR1 is PRHDT, CDR2 FYEKMQ (reference sequence).

This clone was counted a single time. This chain uses TRBV6-5 with TRBJ2-2; unclear D gene. Germline V gene data show CDR1 as MNHEY and CDR2 as SVGAGI. Between the trimmed V and J ends, which lost 7 bases and 1 base, there was a span of 10 bases. This CDR3 is built from 14 residues. Here the CDR3 DNA reads TGTGCCAGCATCATGCGGAGGAACACCGGGGAGCTGTTTTTT. This codes for CASIMRRNTGELFF.

This clone was seen a few times. This chain connects TRBV5-5 to TRBJ2-7; TRBD1 is a possible D gene (6 bases). The CDR3 extends over 15 amino acids. The V end was cut by 4 bases, the J end by 3 bases, with 17 bases between. Germline assignment: CDR1 SGHKS and CDR2 YYEKEE (reference sequence). The CDR3 DNA follows: TGTGCCAGCAGCGAGGGACACTTAATCCTCTACGAGCAGTACTTC. As protein: CASSEGHLILYEQYF.

The chain couples TRBV15 to TRBJ2-1; tentatively, D is TRBD2 (6 bases). CDR1 is LNHNV and CDR2 is YYDKDF in the germline V gene (reference sequence). Between the trimmed V and J ends, which lost 0 bases and 8 bases, there was a span of 20 bases. The CDR3 length is 17 residues. The CDR3, as DNA: TGTGCCACCAGCAGAGAAATCCTAGCGAGGCGTGTCGATGAGCAGTTCTTC. This encodes CATSREILARRVDEQFF.

This clone was seen once. The chain links TRBV4-1 to TRBJ2-3; D may be TRBD2 (6 bases). Per the germline V gene, CDR1 is MGHRA and CDR2 is YSYEKL. The CDR3 loop spans 15 amino acids. Trimming removed 1 base from V and 0 bases from J, with 8 bases in between. The CDR3 nucleotides read TGCGCCAGCAGCCAAGGTAGCGGAAGCACAGATACGCAGTATTTT. As protein: CASSQGSGSTDTQYF.

This clone was found once. The V and J genes are TRBV2 and TRBJ2-2; the D is unclear. The germline CDR1 and CDR2 sequences are SNHLY and FYNNEI. The CDR3 runs 14 residues. V lost 5 bases and J 4 bases, leaving 11 bases between the germline ends. The CDR3, as DNA: TGTGCCAGCAGTAGAATTACAGCCACCGGGGAGCTGTTTTTT. It specifies CASSRITATGELFF.

The chain has TRBV14 and TRBJ1-2; 7 bases are a match to TRBD1. V lost 1 base to trimming and J lost 6 bases; unmatched junction nucleotides: 8. Germline CDR1 is SGHDN and CDR2 is FVKESK. The CDR3 contains 15 residues. Here the CDR3 reads CASSQAGGQVHGYTF. The CDR3 coding sequence is TGTGCCAGCAGCCAAGCCGGAGGACAGGTCCATGGCTACACCTTC.

The chain employs TRBV14 and TRBJ2-3, with 9 positions matching TRBD1. V gave up 2 bases and J gave up 0 bases; unmatched junction bases: 9. CDR3 length: 18 amino acids. From germline, CDR1 is SGHDN and CDR2 FVKESK. CDR3 residues: CASSQRTGDLISTDTQYF. CDR3 DNA: TGTGCCAGCAGCCAAAGGACAGGGGACCTAATTAGCACAGATACGCAGTATTTT.

The rearrangement links TRBV7-8 to TRBJ2-3; D gene ambiguous. Per the germline V gene, CDR1 is SGHVS and CDR2 is FQNEAQ. Trimming stripped 3 bases from V and 5 bases from J, with 9 bases between. This CDR3 is 13 amino acids long. The CDR3, as DNA: TGTGCCAGCAGCTTGCAGGTCAGAGATACGCAGTATTTT. This codes for CASSLQVRDTQYF.

V is TRBV5-1 and J is TRBJ2-1; D ambiguous. The V gene's germline CDR1 is SGHRS and CDR2 YFSETQ. This CDR3 is 15 amino acids long. Deletions cut 5 bases from V and 0 bases from J, with 12 bases between. CDR3 bases: TGCGCCAGCAGTCCTGACTCTAGCTCCTACAATGAGCAGTTCTTC. This codes for CASSPDSSSYNEQFF.

The chain employs TRBV5-1 and TRBJ2-1; weak D call: TRBD2 (6 bases). With 0 bases removed from V and 7 bases from J, the gap between germline ends came to 17 bases. The CDR3 contains 16 residues. CDR1 and CDR2 (germline): SGHRS, YFSETQ. In DNA, the CDR3 is TGCGCCAGCAGCTTGGGTTTCAGCGGGTGGAGGAATGAGCAGTTCTTC. Encoded protein: CASSLGFSGWRNEQFF.

The V call is TRBV7-3, the J call TRBJ2-3, with TRBD2 matching over 7 bases. Germline CDR1 reads SGHTA; CDR2 reads FQGTGA. This CDR3 spans 14 amino acids. Trimming removed 4 bases from V and 5 bases from J; junction bases left unmatched: 6. CDR3 coding DNA: TGTGCCAGCAGCTCAAGACTAGCTGGAGATACGCAGTATTTT. Its translation is CASSSRLAGDTQYF. Filled out from reference TRBV7-3 and TRBJ2-3, the complete variable domain reads GAGVSQTPSNKVTEKGKYVELRCDPISGHTALYWYRQSLGQGPEFLIYFQGTGAADDSGLPNDRFFAVRPEGSVSTLKIQRTERGDSAVYLCASSSRLAGDTQYFGPGTRLTVL.